This entry lists 23 T cell receptor beta chains sequenced from one sample in a study of blood T cell repertoires in COVID-19. Clones were read by immunoSEQ multiplex PCR, and TCRdb kept only the in-frame ones, dropping some. The sample consists of about 110,000 clones, approximately 80% of them appearing once. The sample consisted of peripheral blood. Receptor source: a woman in her 70s with acute or convalescent COVID-19.

This chain links TRBV6-2 or TRBV6-3 with TRBJ2-5; TRBD1 is a possible D gene (6 bases). CDR3 length: 16 amino acids. Germline V gene lookup returns CDR1 MNHEY and CDR2 SVGEGT. Deletions cut 1 base from V and 2 bases from J, with 14 bases between. The CDR3 coding sequence is TGTGCCAGCAGTTACTATGGACAGCAAGAACAAGAGACCCAGTACTTC. It encodes CASSYYGQQEQETQYF.

The V and J genes are TRBV27 and TRBJ2-3, with D possibly matching TRBD2 (6 bases). V was cut by 4 bases and J by 2 bases, with 16 bases left in between. The CDR3 has 16 amino acids. Germline values: CDR1 MNHEY, CDR2 SMNVEV (reference sequence). CDR3 bases: TGTGCCAGCAGTTATCGAGCGCGGGGAATCACAGATACGCAGTATTTT. As protein: CASSYRARGITDTQYF.

This clone came up a few times. The gene calls are TRBV11-2 and TRBJ2-2; 7 bases are a match to TRBD1. J lost 4 bases, V lost 5 bases, and 7 bases had no gene match. The CDR3 contains 15 residues. Per the germline V gene, CDR1 is SGHAT and CDR2 is FQNNGV. CDR3 in DNA: TGTGCCAGCAGCCCGACAGGGTCCCGCACCGGGGAGCTGTTTTTT. Encoded protein: CASSPTGSRTGELFF.

This clone was recorded a few times. The V call is TRBV2, the J call TRBJ2-2; D might be TRBD1 (6 bases). CDR1 and CDR2 from the germline V gene are SNHLY and FYNNEI. V was trimmed by 7 bases and J by 2 bases, leaving 8 bases between them. The CDR3 has 13 residues. Written as DNA, the CDR3 is TGTGCCAGCAACAGGGAAAACACCGGGGAGCTGTTTTTT. Residues: CASNRENTGELFF.

The V call is TRBV4-1, the J call TRBJ1-3, with D unresolved. This CDR3 has 16 residues. Germline loops: CDR1 MGHRA, CDR2 YSYEKL. V shed 4 bases and J shed 3 bases, with 16 bases lying between them. CDR3 region: CASSLFPTGNGNTIYF. The CDR3 DNA follows: TGCGCCAGCAGCCTGTTCCCTACGGGGAATGGAAACACCATATATTTT.

The V gene is TRBV14, the J gene TRBJ1-6; TRBD1 matches 7 bases. The CDR3 has 14 amino acids. Germline V gene data show CDR1 as SGHDN and CDR2 as FVKESK. V was clipped by 1 base and J by 9 bases; unmatched bases: 3. In DNA form, the CDR3 reads TGTGCCAGCAGCCAAGTGACAGGGCTTTCACCCCTCCACTTT. It codes for CASSQVTGLSPLHF.

The genes are TRBV13 and TRBJ1-1; no clear D. From germline, CDR1 is PRHDT and CDR2 FYEKMQ (reference sequence). Trimming stripped 4 bases from V and 1 base from J, with 13 bases between. The CDR3 length is 15 residues. CDR3 DNA: TGTGCCAGCAGCTATACCACGGGTTCGAACACTGAAGCTTTCTTT. It yields the protein CASSYTTGSNTEAFF.

The rearrangement links TRBV11-3 to TRBJ2-4, with 9 bases that match TRBD1. The CDR3 has 16 amino acids. From germline, CDR1 is SGHNT and CDR2 YENEEA. Unmatched junction bases numbered 5, after V lost 5 bases and J lost 0 bases. The DNA of the CDR3 is TGTGCCAGCAGCCAGACAGGGGGGGGAGCCAAAAACATTCAGTACTTC. It specifies CASSQTGGGAKNIQYF.

V gene TRBV28 combines with J gene TRBJ1-1; the match to TRBD1 covers 9 bases. The CDR3 runs to 15 residues. Looked up from germline, CDR1 is MDHEN and CDR2 is SYDVKM. With 6 bases clipped from V and 5 bases from J, the junction kept 10 bases outside the gene matches. DNA for the CDR3: TGTGCCAGCAGGGGCACGGGACAGGGAGAAACTGAAGCTTTCTTT. This gives the protein CASRGTGQGETEAFF.

The chain joins TRBV3-1 (or the pseudogene TRBV3-2) to TRBJ2-7; tentatively, D is TRBD2 (5 bases). The CDR3 runs 17 residues. Per germline, CDR1 LGHDT and CDR2 YNNKEL (reference sequence). Trimming took 1 base from V and 0 from J, leaving 16 bases between them. This chain's CDR3 is CASSQGRAKGSSYEQYF. DNA of the CDR3: TGTGCCAGCAGCCAAGGCCGGGCTAAAGGGAGCTCCTACGAGCAGTACTTC.

This chain uses TRBV25-1 with TRBJ2-1; TRBD2 matches 13 bases. This CDR3 spans 17 amino acids. The trim removed 3 bases at V and 1 base at J, leaving 3 bases unmatched. CDR1 and CDR2 from the germline V gene are MGHDK and SYGVNS. The CDR3 sequence: CASSDTSGRGSYNEQFF. Here the CDR3 DNA reads TGTGCCAGCAGTGATACTAGCGGGAGGGGTTCCTACAATGAGCAGTTCTTC.

The rearrangement uses TRBV4-3 and TRBJ1-5, with D perhaps TRBD1 (5 bases). CDR3 length: 15 residues. In germline, CDR1 is LGHNA, CDR2 YSLEER. Trimming left V 0 bases short and J 6 bases short, with 12 bases between. The CDR3 nucleotides are TGCGCCAGCAGCCAAGATCTGGGGGGATTTCAGCCCCAGCATTTT. Its protein is CASSQDLGGFQPQHF.

This clone was detected only a few times. This sequence joins TRBV5-4 and TRBJ2-5; D call uncertain. CDR1 is SGHNT, CDR2 YYREEE, per germline (reference sequence). The ends were cut back, 1 base at V and 2 bases at J, with 9 bases in the middle. The CDR3 is made up of 14 amino acids. The CDR3 DNA is TGTGCCAGCAGCTTGTCTGACTGGCAAGAGACCCAGTACTTC. This gives the protein CASSLSDWQETQYF.

The rearrangement joins TRBV7-3 to TRBJ2-1; 8 nucleotides agree with TRBD1. V lost 5 bases, J lost 7 bases, and 13 bases stayed unmatched. From germline, CDR1 is SGHTA and CDR2 FQGTGA. This CDR3 region has 16 residues. This CDR3 is CASSEKGQVGRNEQFF. The DNA for the CDR3 is TGTGCCAGCAGCGAGAAGGGACAGGTCGGTCGTAATGAGCAGTTCTTC.

The V gene is TRBV30, the J gene TRBJ2-1; TRBD2 agrees at 13 bases. This CDR3 spans 14 amino acids. Looked up from germline, CDR1 is GTSNPN and CDR2 is SVGIG (reference sequence). The J segment lost 9 bases and the V segment lost 8 bases, leaving 10 bases of the junction unmatched. CDR3 DNA sequence: TGTGCCGGACGACTAGCGGGAGGCGTTGTTGAGCAGTTCTTC. Protein sequence: CAGRLAGGVVEQFF.

The chain combines TRBV28 with TRBJ2-1; TRBD2 matches 11 bases. The J segment lost 12 bases and the V segment lost 8 bases, leaving 12 bases of the junction unmatched. This CDR3 is 14 amino acids long. Germline CDR1 MDHEN, CDR2 SYDVKM. The chain's CDR3 is CASRGTSGGFGQFF. The CDR3 DNA is TGTGCCAGCCGCGGCACTAGCGGGGGCTTCGGGCAGTTCTTC.

The chain has TRBV18 and TRBJ2-3; TRBD2 matches at 8 bases. The CDR3 length is 17 residues. V shed 2 bases and J 0 bases; nucleotides not matched to a gene: 7. CDR1 is KGHSH and CDR2 is LQKENI in the germline V gene. CDR3 bases: TGTGCCAGCTCACCAATCCGGGAGGGCCCGAGCACAGATACGCAGTATTTT. Translating it yields CASSPIREGPSTDTQYF.

The gene calls are TRBV29-1 and TRBJ2-7; the D gene is possibly TRBD1 (6 bases). CDR3 length: 11 residues. The V gene lost 7 bases and the J gene lost 3 bases, with 10 bases spanning the gap. Looked up from germline, CDR1 is SQVTM and CDR2 is ANQGSEA. The CDR3 loop is CSATGVYEQYF. The CDR3 nucleotides read TGCAGCGCGACAGGCGTCTACGAGCAGTACTTC.

This clone is a singleton in its sample. The rearrangement joins TRBV24-1 to TRBJ1-5, with a tentative D call TRBD1 (5 bases). CDR3 length equals 13 residues. Germline-derived CDR1 and CDR2 are KGHDR and SFDVKD. The V gene lost 10 bases and the J gene lost 1 base, with 10 bases spanning the gap. This chain's CDR3 is CATGAGSNQPQHF. The CDR3 nucleotides are TGTGCCACAGGGGCAGGAAGCAATCAGCCCCAGCATTTT.

CDR3 in DNA: TGTGCCAGCAAACACAGGGCCATCGAAAAACTGTTTTTT. This gives the protein CASKHRAIEKLFF. The J gene is TRBJ1-4, the V gene TRBV6-5, with D maybe TRBD1 (6 bases). Germline V lookup: CDR1 MNHEY, CDR2 SVGAGI. V dropped 7 bases and J dropped 8 bases, with 14 bases sitting between them. The CDR3 covers 13 residues.

This rearrangement joins TRBV7-9 to TRBJ1-2, with D possibly matching TRBD1 (5 bases). V lost 1 base to trimming and J lost 5 bases, with 8 bases between them. The CDR3 runs 13 residues. The germline CDR1 and CDR2 sequences are SEHNR and FQNEAQ (reference sequence). Here the CDR3 reads CASSLGTTYGYTF. In DNA, the CDR3 is TGTGCCAGCAGCTTAGGGACAACGTATGGCTACACCTTC. The full variable domain, rest sourced from reference TRBV7-9 and TRBJ1-2, is DTGVSQNPRHKITKRGQNVTFRCDPISEHNRLYWYRQTLGQGPEFLTYFQNEAQLEKSRLLSDRFSAERPKGSFSTLEIQRTEQGDSAMYLCASSLGTTYGYTFGSGTRLTVV.

The chain joins TRBV28 to TRBJ1-3; D is unresolved. This CDR3 comprises 19 residues. Germline V gene sequence: CDR1 MDHEN, CDR2 SYDVKM. Trimming shortened V by 3 bases and J by 0 bases, and 21 bases separated the two germline ends. The CDR3 protein is CASSFVPSLPRYSGNTIYF. CDR3 in DNA: TGTGCCAGCAGTTTCGTTCCTTCCCTTCCTCGGTACTCTGGAAACACCATATATTTT. Using reference TRBV28 and TRBJ1-3 for the parts outside the CDR3, the full variable domain is DVKVTQSSRYLVKRTGEKVFLECVQDMDHENMFWYRQDPGLGLRLIYFSYDVKMKEKGDIPEGYSVSREKKERFSLILESASTNQTSMYLCASSFVPSLPRYSGNTIYFGEGSWLTVV.

The chain uses TRBV7-2 and TRBJ1-6, with D hard to call. CDR3 length: 14 amino acids. V gave up 1 base and J gave up 10 bases, with 11 bases separating them. The germline V gene encodes CDR1 SGHTA and CDR2 FQGNSA. The CDR3 DNA reads TGTGCCAGCAGCTTAGTCCCGCGGGAGTCACCCCTCCACTTT. It specifies CASSLVPRESPLHF.